Listed here is a single TCR beta chain. The antigen is undetermined. V was pared by 4 bases and J by 2 bases, with 11 bases between. The length of the CDR3 is 15 residues. CDR1 MNHEY and CDR2 SVGAGI come from the germline V gene. These data originate in a study of cytotoxic CD8 clonotypes in ibrutinib-treated CLL. On the study more broadly: On average, more than 80,000 productive rearrangements and around 250,000 productive templates per sample.

Study-wide results and caveats: Relative to age-matched healthy donors, clonality at baseline was higher, and it tracked circulating CD8+ T-cell counts. Ibrutinib response saw clonality rise, and progression saw it return toward baseline.

Using immunoSEQ multiplex PCR, the repertoire was profiled, and TCRdb retains in-frame clones only, with some absent. The table shows approximately 60,000 clones, with roughly 49% occurring only once. The specimen was PBMCs, collected at disease progression, from a patient treated with ibrutinib. The gene calls are TRBV6-5 and TRBJ1-4, with unresolved D. This receptor was obtained from a human donor with chronic lymphocytic leukemia. CDR3 residues: CASSFRPATNEKLFF. The CDR3 nucleotides are TGTGCCAGCAGTTTCCGCCCGGCCACTAATGAAAAACTGTTTTTT.